The rows below give T cell receptor beta chains drawn from one sample of a study of blood T cell repertoires in COVID-19. Measured with immunoSEQ multiplex PCR; TCRdb has only the in-frame clones, and not every one. The sample includes over 70,000 clones, about 85% of them seen just once. What was sequenced was peripheral blood. Receptors originate from a man aged 60 to 75 with COVID-19, enrolled during active disease. CDR3s include the opening cysteine and the closing phenylalanine or tryptophan. A D gene is named only where the DNA matches it firmly. Expanded clones get a size class; other rows say once, few or many, or leave the size out.

V,size,J,D,CDR3,DNA
TRBV19,.,TRBJ2-6,TRBD1,CASTLQGAGSGANVLTF,TGTGCCAGTACCCTACAGGGGGCGGGGTCTGGGGCCAACGTCCTGACTTTC
TRBV25-1,.,TRBJ1-1,TRBD1,CASSVTYAGGMNTEAFF,TGTGCCAGCAGTGTTACGTACGCAGGGGGGATGAACACTGAAGCTTTCTTT
TRBV10-1,few,TRBJ2-7,TRBD2,CASSELAGVGEQYF,TGCGCCAGCAGTGAACTAGCGGGAGTGGGGGAGCAGTACTTC
TRBV30,.,TRBJ1-4,.,CAWSVPGGEDEKLFF,TGTGCCTGGAGTGTTCCCGGTGGGGAGGATGAAAAACTGTTTTTT
TRBV7-7,.,TRBJ1-3,.,CASSSLLLGREDFGNTIYF,TGTGCCAGCAGCTCCTTACTTTTGGGCAGGGAAGATTTTGGAAACACCATATATTTT
TRBV30,.,TRBJ1-1,.,CACRRNTEAFF,TGTGCCTGTCGGAGGAACACTGAAGCTTTCTTT
TRBV7-9,.,TRBJ1-1,.,CASSLTQGLGPNTEAFF,TGTGCCAGCAGCTTAACCCAGGGTCTAGGGCCGAACACTGAAGCTTTCTTT
TRBV18,.,TRBJ2-5,TRBD1,CASSPPRGQGDETQYF,TGTGCCAGCTCACCCCCTCGGGGACAGGGGGATGAGACCCAGTACTTC
TRBV20-1,.,TRBJ2-1,.,CSAIRQNEQFF,TGCAGTGCTATAAGACAGAATGAGCAGTTCTTC
TRBV25-1,.,TRBJ2-1,.,CASSLAFPVEQFF,TGTGCCAGCAGCCTAGCTTTTCCGGTTGAGCAGTTCTTC
TRBV5-1,few,TRBJ2-2,.,CASSLRGPPGTGELFF,TGCGCCAGCAGCTTGCGAGGGCCGCCCGGGACCGGGGAGCTGTTTTTT
TRBV10-3,.,TRBJ2-7,TRBD2,CAISVGLAGDYEQYF,TGTGCCATCAGTGTCGGACTAGCGGGGGACTACGAGCAGTACTTC
TRBV6-5,.,TRBJ1-2,TRBD1,CASTFSGTGRYGYTF,TGTGCCAGCACTTTCAGTGGGACAGGGCGCTATGGCTACACCTTC
TRBV7-3,.,TRBJ1-1,.,CASSQSRGTEAFF,TGTGCCAGCAGCCAATCCAGAGGGACTGAAGCTTTCTTT
TRBV6-5,.,TRBJ2-2,.,CASQLTNTGELFF,TGTGCCAGCCAACTTACGAACACCGGGGAGCTGTTTTTT
TRBV19,.,TRBJ1-6,TRBD1,CASSPGQGESPLHF,TGTGCCAGTAGTCCAGGACAGGGAGAGTCACCCCTCCACTTT
TRBV7-7,.,TRBJ2-3,.,CASSPGTPQGDTQYF,TGTGCCAGCAGCCCCGGGACACCACAGGGAGATACGCAGTATTTT
TRBV5-1,once,TRBJ1-1,TRBD1,CASSSRPTGVGNTEAFF,TGCGCCAGCAGCTCCCGCCCAACAGGGGTTGGGAACACTGAAGCTTTCTTT
TRBV6-5,.,TRBJ2-3,TRBD1,CASSYSTDRVADTQYF,TGTGCCAGCAGTTACTCGACGGACAGGGTCGCAGATACGCAGTATTTT
TRBV19,.,TRBJ1-1,.,CASSIRQGNTEAFF,TGTGCCAGTAGTATACGTCAGGGGAACACTGAAGCTTTCTTT
TRBV6-5,once,TRBJ1-2,.,CASSRGGLYGYTF,TGTGCCAGCTCTCGAGGAGGACTATATGGCTACACCTTC
TRBV19,.,TRBJ2-7,.,CASSISQGTYEQYF,TGTGCCAGTAGTATATCACAGGGAACCTACGAGCAGTACTTC
TRBV3-1/TRBV3-2,.,TRBJ1-5,.,CASSSGAQNQPQHF,TGTGCCAGCAGTTCTGGGGCGCAGAATCAGCCCCAGCATTTT
TRBV3-1/TRBV3-2,.,TRBJ1-3,.,CASSQDSYSGNTIYF,TGTGCCAGCAGCCAAGACAGTTACTCTGGAAACACCATATATTTT
TRBV5-1,few,TRBJ2-1,.,CASSSLLRGNEQFF,TGCGCCAGCAGCTCCCTGCTTAGGGGCAATGAGCAGTTCTTC
TRBV7-6,.,TRBJ1-4,.,CASSLGQRNGEKLFF,TGTGCCAGCAGCTTAGGTCAACGGAACGGGGAAAAACTGTTTTTT
TRBV3-1/TRBV3-2,.,TRBJ1-2,TRBD1,CASSPLQGAPNYGYTF,TGTGCCAGCAGCCCCCTACAGGGGGCGCCGAACTATGGCTACACCTTC
TRBV19,.,TRBJ1-5,TRBD1,CASSAGQGPRGPQHF,TGTGCCAGTAGTGCAGGACAGGGGCCTCGGGGGCCCCAGCATTTT
TRBV6-5,once,TRBJ1-3,.,CASEAYSGNTIYF,TGTGCCAGCGAAGCGTACTCTGGAAACACCATATATTTT
TRBV4-1,.,TRBJ1-1,.,CASSLPGRAHPNTEAFF,TGCGCCAGCAGCCTACCGGGCAGGGCGCATCCTAACACTGAAGCTTTCTTT
TRBV19,.,TRBJ1-1,.,CATSTGASWDTEAFF,TGTGCCACCTCGACAGGCGCCAGTTGGGACACTGAAGCTTTCTTT
TRBV6-5,.,TRBJ1-4,TRBD1,CASSSTGGTNEKLFF,TGTGCCAGCAGTTCTACAGGGGGCACTAATGAAAAACTGTTTTTT
TRBV7-9,few,TRBJ2-7,.,CASSLGGVYEQYF,TGTGCCAGCAGCTTAGGGGGAGTCTACGAGCAGTACTTC
TRBV5-4,.,TRBJ1-1,.,CASSLDSRSTEAFF,TGTGCCAGCAGCTTGGACAGCCGATCCACTGAAGCTTTCTTT
TRBV7-9,.,TRBJ1-2,.,CASSLGPGTNYGYTF,TGTGCCAGCAGCTTAGGCCCCGGGACAAACTATGGCTACACCTTC